This TCR beta chain was identified during a study of cytomegalovirus exposure and HLA in healthy donors. Study overall: In terms of ancestry, the Caucasian-associated cluster contained about four fifths of the approximately 400 genotyped donors.

The study's findings and limits: The listing of roughly 160 TCR beta chains classed them as cytomegalovirus-associated. There were some public TCRs occurring in many donors, but most TCR sequences were rare.

The PCR had 60 Vbeta and 13 Jbeta primers. Only in-frame clones appear in the TCRdb table, and some are missing; sequencing was by immunoSEQ multiplex PCR. The sample carries 150,000 to 200,000 clones, just under 80% recorded once. A note on this clone: Its specificity is not known.

The CDR3 covers 12 residues. V dropped 4 bases and J dropped 4 bases, with 9 bases sitting between them. Germline CDR1 is SGHRS and CDR2 is YFSETQ. This chain links TRBV5-1 with TRBJ2-7, with a weak D call TRBD1 (6 bases). Material for sequencing was PBMCs. The clonotype comes from a young man in good health and CMV-seropositive. The CDR3 here is CASSNTGYEQYF. The CDR3 bases are TGCGCCAGCAGCAATACAGGGTACGAGCAGTACTTC.